This T cell receptor beta chain originates from a study of blood T cell repertoires in COVID-19. Study details: The samples span acute and convalescent COVID-19 from the United States, Italy and Spain.

The CDR3 is 14 residues long. Trimming removed 0 bases from V and 5 bases from J, with 12 bases in between. CDR1 SGDLS and CDR2 YYNGEE come from the germline V gene. The authors' processing: Nucleated cell counts were estimated from reference gene primer amplification. The method was immunoSEQ multiplex PCR; TCRdb's version includes in-frame clones alone and lacks a portion of them. Clone size and V and J calls were adopted from that table, with D and trimming inferred from the DNA. The repertoire holds tens of thousands of clones, with 89% as singletons. The V and J genes are TRBV9 and TRBJ2-7; D gene uncertain. The source is a man between 50 and 59 years old with COVID-19, enrolled during active disease. The specimen was peripheral blood. CDR3 in DNA: TGTGCCAGCAGCGTAGACAGCCTAACCCACGAGCAGTACTTC. This sequence encodes CASSVDSLTHEQYF.